The table lists the clone carrying this T cell receptor beta chain with a few counts. Each CDR3 protein is one row after TCRdb ran MiXCR on the 5' RACE reads. The sample holds a few hundred thousand distinct CDR3 sequences, under 25% seen once. This entry is derived from a study of T-cell memory formation after mild COVID-19. Germline V gene sequence: CDR1 MNHEY, CDR2 SVGEGT. The CDR3 loop spans 17 amino acids. The J segment lost 6 bases and the V segment lost 6 bases, leaving 19 bases of the junction unmatched. The sequence was obtained from a man aged 18-30 years who had mild COVID-19 (a few samples of this study predate the infection). Cell type and time point are not known. This sequence joins TRBV6-2 or TRBV6-3 and TRBJ1-2; 7 nucleotides align to TRBD1. Sequenced sample: PBMCs or a T cell subset sorted from them (not recorded which). The CDR3 loop reads CASSPRQGWFPQDGYTF. For the CDR3, the DNA is TGTGCCAGCAGCCCGCGACAGGGATGGTTTCCCCAGGATGGCTACACCTTC.